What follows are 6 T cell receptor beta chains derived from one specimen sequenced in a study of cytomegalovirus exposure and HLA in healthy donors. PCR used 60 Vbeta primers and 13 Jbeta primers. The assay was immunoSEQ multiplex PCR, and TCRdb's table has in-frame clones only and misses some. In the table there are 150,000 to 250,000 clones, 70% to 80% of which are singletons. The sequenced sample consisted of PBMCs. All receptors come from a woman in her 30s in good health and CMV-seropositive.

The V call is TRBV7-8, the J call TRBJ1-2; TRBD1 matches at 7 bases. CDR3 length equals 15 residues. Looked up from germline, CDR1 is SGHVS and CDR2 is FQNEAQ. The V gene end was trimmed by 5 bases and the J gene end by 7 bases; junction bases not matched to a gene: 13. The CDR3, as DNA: TGTGCCAGCAGCCCACTAGACAGGGTGCATCGTGGCTACACCTTC. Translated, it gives CASSPLDRVHRGYTF.

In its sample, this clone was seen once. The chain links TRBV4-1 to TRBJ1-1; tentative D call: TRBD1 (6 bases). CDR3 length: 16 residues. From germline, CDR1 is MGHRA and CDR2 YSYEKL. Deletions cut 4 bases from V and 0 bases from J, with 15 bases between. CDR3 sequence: CASSPPRQGMNTEAFF. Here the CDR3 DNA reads TGCGCCAGCAGCCCCCCCCGGCAGGGGATGAACACTGAAGCTTTCTTT.

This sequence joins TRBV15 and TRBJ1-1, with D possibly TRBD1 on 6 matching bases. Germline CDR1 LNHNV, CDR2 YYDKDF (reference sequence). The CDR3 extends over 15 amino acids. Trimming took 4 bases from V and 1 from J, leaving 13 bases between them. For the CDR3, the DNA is TGTGCCACCAGCACCCATCTCAGGGGGAACACTGAAGCTTTCTTT. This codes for CATSTHLRGNTEAFF.

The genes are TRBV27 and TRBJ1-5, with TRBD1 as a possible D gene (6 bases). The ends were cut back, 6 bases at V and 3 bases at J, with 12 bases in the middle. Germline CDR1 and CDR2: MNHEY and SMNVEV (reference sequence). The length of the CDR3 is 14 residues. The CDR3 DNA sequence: TGTGCCAGCAGACCCACAGGGAACAATCAGCCCCAGCATTTT. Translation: CASRPTGNNQPQHF.

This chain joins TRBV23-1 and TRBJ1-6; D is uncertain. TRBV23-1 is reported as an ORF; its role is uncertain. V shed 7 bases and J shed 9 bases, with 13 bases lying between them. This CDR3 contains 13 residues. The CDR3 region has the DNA TGCGCCAGCATGGGAGGGCTAGGTTCACCCCTCCACTTT. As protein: CASMGGLGSPLHF.

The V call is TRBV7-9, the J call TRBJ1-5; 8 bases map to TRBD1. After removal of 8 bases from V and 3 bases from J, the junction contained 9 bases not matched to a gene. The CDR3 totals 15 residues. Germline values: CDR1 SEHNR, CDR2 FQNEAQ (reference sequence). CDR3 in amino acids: CASRTGTFSNQPQHF. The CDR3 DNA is TGTGCCAGCCGGACAGGGACCTTTTCCAATCAGCCCCAGCATTTT.